A single sample is the source of the 18 T cell receptor beta chains below, sequenced in a study of graft-versus-host responses after intestinal transplantation. What these receptors recognize is not known. Clones were read by immunoSEQ multiplex PCR, and TCRdb kept only the in-frame ones, dropping some. This sample has about 86,000 clones; about nine tenths occur once, and the top ten carry around 0.3%. The sample in question was unstimulated CD4+ T cells sorted from spleen or lymph node cells, obtained before transplant. The receptors shown here come from a human donor who was the organ donor for an intestinal transplant.

The DNA of the CDR3 is TGCGCCAGCAGGGCAGGTAGTGGCTACACCTTC. Its translation: CASRAGSGYTF. The chain has TRBV5-1 and TRBJ1-2, with D hard to call. The CDR3 length is 11 residues. Germline-derived CDR1 and CDR2 are SGHRS and YFSETQ. V shed 5 bases and J shed 7 bases, with 9 bases lying between them.

The chain links TRBV2 to TRBJ2-7, with 13 bases identical to TRBD2. Germline V CDR1 and CDR2: SNHLY, FYNNEI. V lost 6 bases to trimming and J lost 7 bases; unmatched junction nucleotides: 12. The CDR3 is 16 amino acids. CDR3 DNA: TGTGCCAGCAGCCCCCTCAGGACTAGCGGGGGTGCTGAGCAGTACTTC. This translates into CASSPLRTSGGAEQYF.

V and J are TRBV6-1 and TRBJ1-2; no clear D. There are 12 residues in the CDR3. Per germline, CDR1 MNHNS and CDR2 SASEGT. V was clipped by 6 bases and J by 7 bases, with 12 bases between them. The CDR3 DNA sequence: TGTGCCAGCAGCCGCACATCGGGTGGCTACACCTTC. It yields the protein CASSRTSGGYTF.

The V call is TRBV7-3, the J call TRBJ2-3; the match to TRBD2 covers 10 bases. Germline trimming cut 5 bases from V and 0 bases from J; bases unmatched to any gene: 14. Per the germline V gene, CDR1 is SGHTA and CDR2 is FQGTGA. The CDR3 contains 19 residues. CDR3 DNA: TGTGCCAGCAGCCCCCATCGGACTGGACTAGCGGAGAGCACAGATACGCAGTATTTT. Encoded protein: CASSPHRTGLAESTDTQYF. The full variable domain, in which reference TRBV7-3 and TRBJ2-3 provide the parts outside the CDR3, is GAGVSQTPSNKVTEKGKYVELRCDPISGHTALYWYRQSLGQGPEFLIYFQGTGAADDSGLPNDRFFAVRPEGSVSTLKIQRTERGDSAVYLCASSPHRTGLAESTDTQYFGPGTRLTVL.

The chain has TRBV7-9 and TRBJ1-3; the D is unclear. V lost 1 base and J lost 0, with 7 bases in between. The CDR3 runs to 15 residues. The germline CDR1 and CDR2 sequences are SEHNR and FQNEAQ (reference sequence). The CDR3 DNA sequence: TGTGCCAGCAGCTTAGGCTCAGACTCTGGAAACACCATATATTTT. It yields the protein CASSLGSDSGNTIYF.

The chain is built from TRBV27 and TRBJ1-1; TRBD1 matches 8 bases. There are 13 residues in the CDR3. Germline CDR1 is MNHEY and CDR2 is SMNVEV (reference sequence). Unmatched junction bases numbered 4, after V lost 5 bases and J lost 5 bases. The CDR3 loop reads CASSPRQGTEAFF. For the CDR3, the DNA is TGTGCCAGCAGTCCCCGACAGGGGACTGAAGCTTTCTTT.

V gene TRBV6-5 combines with J gene TRBJ2-7, with D possibly TRBD1 on 5 matching bases. This CDR3 is built from 13 residues. Germline V CDR1 and CDR2: MNHEY, SVGAGI. V lost 2 bases, J lost 0 bases, and 5 bases lay in between. Here the CDR3 DNA reads TGTGCCAGCAGTTACGGACACTCCTACGAGCAGTACTTC. The encoded protein is CASSYGHSYEQYF.

This clone was observed once. J is TRBJ2-5 and V is TRBV19, with 9 nucleotides matching TRBD2. CDR1 LNHDA and CDR2 SQIVND come from the germline V gene (reference sequence). The CDR3 extends over 13 amino acids. V dropped 6 bases and J dropped 4; count of bases not matched to a gene: 3. The CDR3 here is CASSWRGGETQYF. CDR3 DNA sequence: TGTGCCAGTAGCTGGCGGGGGGGAGAGACCCAGTACTTC.

The chain uses TRBV2 and TRBJ2-7; TRBD1 is a possible D gene (6 bases). In germline, CDR1 is SNHLY, CDR2 FYNNEI. The V end was cut by 7 bases, the J end by 2 bases, with 9 bases between. CDR3 length: 12 amino acids. The CDR3 DNA reads as TGTGCCAGCACAAGACAGGCCTACGAGCAGTACTTC. Translation gives CASTRQAYEQYF.

The chain joins TRBV28 to TRBJ1-4; 8 bases are shared with TRBD1. Germline lookup yields CDR1 MDHEN and CDR2 SYDVKM. The CDR3 has 14 residues. J was trimmed by 7 bases and V by 6 bases; bases with no gene match: 7. Here the CDR3 reads CASRPTGEGEKLFF. In DNA, the CDR3 is TGTGCCAGCAGGCCGACAGGGGAGGGTGAAAAACTGTTTTTT. Filled out from reference TRBV28 and TRBJ1-4, the complete variable domain reads DVKVTQSSRYLVKRTGEKVFLECVQDMDHENMFWYRQDPGLGLRLIYFSYDVKMKEKGDIPEGYSVSREKKERFSLILESASTNQTSMYLCASRPTGEGEKLFFGSGTQLSVL.

This chain links TRBV15 with TRBJ2-5, with a weak D call TRBD1 (5 bases). The germline V gene encodes CDR1 LNHNV and CDR2 YYDKDF (reference sequence). V was clipped by 0 bases and J by 3 bases, with 8 bases between them. The CDR3 consists of 14 residues. The CDR3 DNA sequence: TGTGCCACCAGCAGAGACAGGGCGGAAGAGACCCAGTACTTC. This gives the protein CATSRDRAEETQYF.

This chain connects TRBV5-4 to TRBJ2-1, with 11 nucleotides matching TRBD2. J was trimmed by 10 bases and V by 4 bases; bases with no gene match: 10. From germline, CDR1 is SGHNT and CDR2 YYREEE (reference sequence). CDR3 length: 15 amino acids. The CDR3 coding sequence is TGTGCCAGCAGCGGCGGTAGACTAGCGGGATACGAGCAGTTCTTC. This gives the protein CASSGGRLAGYEQFF.

The chain links TRBV5-4 to TRBJ1-2; TRBD1 might be the D (5 bases). The germline gives CDR1 SGHNT, CDR2 YYREEE (reference sequence). This CDR3 contains 15 residues. With 0 bases removed from V and 5 bases from J, the gap between germline ends came to 14 bases. CDR3 sequence (DNA): TGTGCCAGCAGCTTGGGGCCGGGACTTTGGTATGGCTACACCTTC. As protein: CASSLGPGLWYGYTF.

V is TRBV6-1 and J is TRBJ2-5; TRBD1 agrees at 11 bases. V lost 6 bases, J lost 5 bases, and 8 bases stayed unmatched. The CDR3 runs 15 residues. Germline V gives CDR1 MNHNS, CDR2 SASEGT. The CDR3 sequence is CASRRDRGFWETQYF. The CDR3 DNA reads TGTGCCAGCAGACGGGACAGGGGGTTTTGGGAGACCCAGTACTTC.

In this sample, this clone turned up once. The V call is TRBV11-2, the J call TRBJ2-6; the D is unclear. The CDR3 is made up of 15 amino acids. Germline lookup yields CDR1 SGHAT and CDR2 FQNNGV. Trimming left V 6 bases short and J 2 bases short, with 11 bases between. CDR3 sequence: CASSPPPAGANVLTF. As DNA, the CDR3 is TGTGCCAGCAGTCCCCCCCCCGCTGGGGCCAACGTCCTGACTTTC.

The rearrangement joins TRBV19 to TRBJ1-1; D unclear. Per germline, CDR1 LNHDA and CDR2 SQIVND (reference sequence). V was shortened by 11 bases and J by 3 bases, with 19 bases between the two germline ends. CDR3 size: 14 residues. CDR3 region: CAVSPYLGDTEAFF. The CDR3 region has the DNA TGTGCCGTATCCCCTTATCTCGGGGACACTGAAGCTTTCTTT. Full variable domain (rest looked up from reference TRBV19 and TRBJ1-1): DGGITQSPKYLFRKEGQNVTLSCEQNLNHDAMYWYRQDPGQGLRLIYYSQIVNDFQKGDIAEGYSVSREKKESFPLTVTSAQKNPTAFYLCAVSPYLGDTEAFFGQGTRLTVV.

This clone was observed once. This chain uses TRBV5-5 with TRBJ2-7; 8 positions agree with TRBD2. Per germline, CDR1 SGHKS and CDR2 YYEKEE (reference sequence). Trimming at V came to 0 bases and at J to 2 bases, leaving 7 bases not matched to a gene. This CDR3 contains 16 residues. CDR3 sequence: CASSLALVAGPYEQYF. CDR3 in DNA: TGTGCCAGCAGCTTGGCCTTGGTAGCGGGACCCTACGAGCAGTACTTC.

This sequence joins TRBV15 and TRBJ2-5; 13 nucleotides match TRBD2. The CDR3 covers 15 residues. Germline assignment: CDR1 LNHNV and CDR2 YYDKDF (reference sequence). The V and J ends lost 5 bases and 4 bases, in that order; junction bases with no gene match: 4. The CDR3 bases are TGTGCCACCAGCCTGGGACTAGCGGGATCAGAGACCCAGTACTTC. It translates to CATSLGLAGSETQYF. Full variable domain (outside the CDR3, taken from reference TRBV15 and TRBJ2-5): DAMVIQNPRYQVTQFGKPVTLSCSQTLNHNVMYWYQQKSSQAPKLLFHYYDKDFNNEADTPDNFQSRRPNTSFCFLDIRSPGLGDTAMYLCATSLGLAGSETQYFGPGTRLLVL.